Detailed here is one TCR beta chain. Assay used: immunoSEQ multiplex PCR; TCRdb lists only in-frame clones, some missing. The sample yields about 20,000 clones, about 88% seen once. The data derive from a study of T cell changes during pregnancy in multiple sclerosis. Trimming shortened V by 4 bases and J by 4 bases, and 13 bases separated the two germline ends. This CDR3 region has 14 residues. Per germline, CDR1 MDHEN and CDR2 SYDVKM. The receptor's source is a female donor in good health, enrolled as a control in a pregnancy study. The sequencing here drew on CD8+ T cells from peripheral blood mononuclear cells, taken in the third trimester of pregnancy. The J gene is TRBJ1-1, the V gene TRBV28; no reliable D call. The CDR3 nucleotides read TGTGCCAGCAGTTCTATTGATGGTCCCACTGAAGCTTTCTTT. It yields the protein CASSSIDGPTEAFF.